The text below deals with one T cell receptor beta chain. CDR3 length: 15 amino acids. The V gene's germline CDR1 is SGHVS and CDR2 FQNEAQ. With V trimmed by 2 bases and J by 9 bases, 9 bases remained unmatched. This sample was included in a study of blood T cell repertoires in COVID-19. Profiled with immunoSEQ multiplex PCR; TCRdb holds only in-frame clones, not every one. The repertoire holds roughly 250,000 clones, with approximately 86% as singletons. This clonotype was sampled from a woman in her forties with acute COVID-19. Sequencing was performed on PBMCs or T cells enriched from blood (not recorded which). The chain combines TRBV7-8 with TRBJ2-1, with 8 nucleotides matching TRBD2. The CDR3 nucleotides read TGTGCCAGCAGCTTATTAGCGGGGAGGACCGGTGAGCAGTTCTTC. Translated, it gives CASSLLAGRTGEQFF.